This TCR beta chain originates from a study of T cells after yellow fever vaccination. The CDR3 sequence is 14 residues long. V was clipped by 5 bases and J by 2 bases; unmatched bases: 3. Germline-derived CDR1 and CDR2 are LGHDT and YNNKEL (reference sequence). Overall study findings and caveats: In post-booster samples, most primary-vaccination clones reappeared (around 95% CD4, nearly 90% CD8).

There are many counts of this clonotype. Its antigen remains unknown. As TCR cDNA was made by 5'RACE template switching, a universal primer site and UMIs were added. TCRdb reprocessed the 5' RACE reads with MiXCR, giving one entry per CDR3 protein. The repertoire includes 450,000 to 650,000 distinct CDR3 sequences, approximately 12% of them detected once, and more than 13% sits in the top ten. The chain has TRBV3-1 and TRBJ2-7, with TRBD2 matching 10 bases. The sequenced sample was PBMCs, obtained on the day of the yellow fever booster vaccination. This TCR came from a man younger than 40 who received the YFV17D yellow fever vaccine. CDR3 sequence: CASSLAGGAYEQYF. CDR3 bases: TGTGCCAGCAGCTTAGCGGGGGGTGCCTACGAGCAGTACTTC.